This TCR beta chain is drawn from a study of T cell clonality in common variable immunodeficiency. Overall study results and limits: Compared with healthy controls, CVID subjects showed increased TCRbeta clonality, mostly in about a third.

Per germline, CDR1 SGHAT and CDR2 FQNNGV. The CDR3 sequence is 14 residues long. Sequencing input was equivalent genomic DNA from CVID and controls. TCRdb's copy holds only in-frame clones and misses some; the assay was immunoSEQ multiplex PCR. The record shows around 50,000 clones for this sample, with no singletons present. This clone was recorded many times. Its antigen is unidentified. The CDR3 goes on 3 residues after the read ends, and that part is filled in from the germline J gene. The sequence derives from a person aged 18 to 69 in good health. The chain carries TRBV11-2 and TRBJ1-1, with TRBD1 matching 7 bases. Sequencing was performed on peripheral blood mononuclear cells. The CDR3 DNA, read in part, is TGTGCCAGCAGTTTATCCGCCGGGACAGTCGAA. Amino acids: CASSLSAGTVE. The full CDR3 protein is CASSLSAGTVEAFF.